This T cell receptor beta chain was identified in a study of identical twins. Only one count was recorded for this clonotype. No antigen is known for it. Germline V gives CDR1 LNHDA, CDR2 SQIVND (reference sequence). The CDR3 totals 12 residues. V gave up 5 bases and J gave up 5 bases; unmatched junction bases: 3. Broader study findings: The models systematically underestimated how much out-of-frame TCR alpha was shared in monozygotic twins.

A universal primer site was created by template switching, with the cDNA bearing unique molecular identifiers. TCRdb reprocessed the 5' RACE reads via MiXCR and lists one record per CDR3 protein. Here the sample spans 200,000 to 250,000 distinct CDR3 sequences, about an eighth being singletons. This sample also belongs to another study, concerning yellow fever vaccine responses in identical twins.

V and J are TRBV19 and TRBJ2-7; TRBD1 matches 7 bases. Input material: memory (CD45RO+) T cells sorted from blood. The TCR originated in a woman aged 18-35 years in good health. Here the CDR3 reads CASSVDRDEQYF. CDR3 DNA: TGTGCCAGTAGTGTCGACAGGGACGAGCAGTACTTC.